This TCR beta chain was recorded in a study of T-cell memory formation after mild COVID-19. Study-wide findings and caveats: The finding that pre-infection memory included some responding clones suggested that cross-reactive memory joined.

TCRdb fed the 5' RACE reads into MiXCR, producing one record per CDR3 protein. The table has roughly 510,000 distinct CDR3 sequences, about 18% seen once. Turning to this clonotype: Its antigen is not known.

Unmatched junction bases numbered 5, after V lost 0 bases and J lost 6 bases. The CDR3 contains 14 residues. CDR1 is MGHRA, CDR2 YSYEKL, per germline. Specimen: PBMCs or a T cell subset sorted from them (not recorded which). The rearrangement joins TRBV4-1 to TRBJ2-7; 7 bases line up with TRBD1. The origin of this receptor is an adult woman who had mild COVID-19 (a few samples of this study predate the infection). Cell type and time point are not known. The CDR3 loop is CASSQETGWSEQYF. In DNA form, the CDR3 reads TGCGCCAGCAGCCAAGAGACAGGGTGGAGCGAGCAGTACTTC.